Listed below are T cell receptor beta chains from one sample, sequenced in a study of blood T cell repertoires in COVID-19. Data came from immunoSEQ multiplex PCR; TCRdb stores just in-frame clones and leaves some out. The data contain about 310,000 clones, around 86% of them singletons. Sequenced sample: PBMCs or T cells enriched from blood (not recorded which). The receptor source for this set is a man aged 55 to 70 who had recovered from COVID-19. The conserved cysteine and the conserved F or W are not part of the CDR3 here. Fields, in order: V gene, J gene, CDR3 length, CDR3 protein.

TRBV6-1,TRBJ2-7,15,ASSEGAGGVSLYEQY
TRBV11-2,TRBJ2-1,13,ASSLAGSPRNEQF
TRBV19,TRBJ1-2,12,ASRPGQGGYGYT
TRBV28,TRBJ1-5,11,ASTQGGDQPQH
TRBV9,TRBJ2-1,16,ASSVGGSSGSSYNEQF
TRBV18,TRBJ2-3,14,ASSPFGEGSADTQY
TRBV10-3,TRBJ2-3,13,AISDQRQGPDTQY
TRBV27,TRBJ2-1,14,ASRTAGSSSYNEQF
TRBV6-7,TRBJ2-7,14,ASRNGTGQGVYEQY
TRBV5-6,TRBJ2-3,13,ASSPPTGAADTQY
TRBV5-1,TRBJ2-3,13,ASSPTGVRTDTQY
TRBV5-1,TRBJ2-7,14,ASSPPGTGYPYEQY
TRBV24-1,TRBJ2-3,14,ATSLGLAGGSDTQY
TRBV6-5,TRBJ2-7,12,ASSYSLGAYEQY
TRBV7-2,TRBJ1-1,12,ASSSTRQTDEAF
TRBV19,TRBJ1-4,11,ASKRGRDEKLF
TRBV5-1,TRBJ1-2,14,ASSPTRTLPNYGYT
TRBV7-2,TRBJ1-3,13,ASSSGQGSGNTIY
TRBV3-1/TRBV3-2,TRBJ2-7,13,ASSRSGQGAYEQY
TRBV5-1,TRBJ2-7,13,ASSLITSGSNEQY
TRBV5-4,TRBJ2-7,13,ASSSPGQGSGEQY
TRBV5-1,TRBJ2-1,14,ASSLEGGLSYNEQF
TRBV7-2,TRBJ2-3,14,ASSSWERPSTDTQY
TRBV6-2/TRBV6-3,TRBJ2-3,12,ASSQNRETDTQY